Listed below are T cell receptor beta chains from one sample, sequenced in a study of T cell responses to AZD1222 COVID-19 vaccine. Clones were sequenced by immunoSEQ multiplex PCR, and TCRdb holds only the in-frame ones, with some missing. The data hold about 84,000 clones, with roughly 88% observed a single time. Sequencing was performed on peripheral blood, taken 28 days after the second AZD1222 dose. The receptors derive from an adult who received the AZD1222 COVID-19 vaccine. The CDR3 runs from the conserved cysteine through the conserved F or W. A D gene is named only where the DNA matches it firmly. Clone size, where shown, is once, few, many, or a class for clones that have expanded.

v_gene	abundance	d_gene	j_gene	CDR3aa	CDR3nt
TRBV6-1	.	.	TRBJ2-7	CASSEFWTGYYEQYF	TGTGCCAGCAGTGAATTTTGGACTGGGTATTACGAGCAGTACTTC
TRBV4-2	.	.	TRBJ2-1	CASSQDPSSYNEQFF	TGTGCCAGCAGCCAAGATCCGAGCTCCTACAATGAGCAGTTCTTC
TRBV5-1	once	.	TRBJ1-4	CASSLAGVNEKLFF	TGCGCCAGCAGCTTGGCGGGGGTTAATGAAAAACTGTTTTTT
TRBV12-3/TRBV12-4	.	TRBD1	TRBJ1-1	CASSGQGVTEAFF	TGTGCCAGCAGTGGACAGGGGGTCACTGAAGCTTTCTTT
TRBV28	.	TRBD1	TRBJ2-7	CASSLVGTALNEQYF	TGTGCCAGCAGTTTAGTCGGGACAGCCCTTAACGAGCAGTACTTC
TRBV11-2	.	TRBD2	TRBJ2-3	CASSPRVGGGTDTQYF	TGTGCCAGCAGCCCGCGGGTGGGGGGGGGCACAGATACGCAGTATTTT
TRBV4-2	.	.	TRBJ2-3	CASSQAKGNTDTQYF	TGTGCCAGCAGCCAAGCTAAGGGGAACACAGATACGCAGTATTTT
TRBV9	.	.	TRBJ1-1	CAGSRTRNTEAFF	TGTGCCGGCAGCCGGACAAGGAACACTGAAGCTTTCTTT
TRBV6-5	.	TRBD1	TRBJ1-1	CASSYSWGQGNTEAFF	TGTGCCAGCAGTTACTCTTGGGGACAGGGGAACACTGAAGCTTTCTTT
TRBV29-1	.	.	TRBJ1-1	CSVPALNTEAFF	TGCAGCGTTCCCGCCCTGAACACTGAAGCTTTCTTT
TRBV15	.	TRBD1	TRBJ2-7	CATSAGQGYEQYF	TGTGCCACCAGCGCCGGACAGGGGTACGAGCAGTACTTC
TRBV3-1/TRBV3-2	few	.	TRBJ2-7	CASSQGYEQYF	TGTGCCAGCAGCCAAGGGTACGAGCAGTACTTC
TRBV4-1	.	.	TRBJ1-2	CASSAPLGGDTYGYTF	TGCGCCAGCAGCGCTCCTTTGGGGGGCGATACCTATGGCTACACCTTC
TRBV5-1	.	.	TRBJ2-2	CASSLGQSTGELFF	TGCGCCAGCAGCTTGGGACAGAGCACCGGGGAGCTGTTTTTT
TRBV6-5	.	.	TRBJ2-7	CASSYSRLARSYEQYF	TGTGCCAGCAGTTACTCAAGGCTAGCAAGATCCTACGAGCAGTACTTC
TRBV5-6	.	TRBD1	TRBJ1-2	CASSRDRGEYGYTF	TGTGCCAGCAGCCGGGACAGGGGAGAGTATGGCTACACCTTC
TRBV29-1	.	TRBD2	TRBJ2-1	CSVDAGGPVEQFF	TGCAGCGTTGACGCGGGGGGGCCTGTTGAGCAGTTCTTC
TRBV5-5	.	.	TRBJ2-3	CASSFLGSTDTQYF	TGTGCCAGCAGCTTCTTGGGGTCCACAGATACGCAGTATTTT
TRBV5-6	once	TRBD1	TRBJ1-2	CASSLVGTGHYGYTF	TGTGCCAGCAGCTTGGTCGGGACAGGACACTATGGCTACACCTTC
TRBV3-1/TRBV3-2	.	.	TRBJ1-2	CASSQGTTGGSLFYGYTF	TGTGCCAGCAGCCAAGGTACGACAGGCGGTTCACTATTCTATGGCTACACCTTC
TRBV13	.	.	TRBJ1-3	CASSLGPILSGNTIYF	TGTGCCAGCAGCCTTGGCCCCATTCTCTCTGGAAACACCATATATTTT
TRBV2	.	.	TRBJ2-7	CASSEVWTSGTYEQYF	TGTGCCAGCAGTGAAGTGTGGACATCGGGGACCTACGAGCAGTACTTC
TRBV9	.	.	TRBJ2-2	CASSVESSPAGELFF	TGTGCCAGCAGCGTAGAATCCAGCCCCGCCGGGGAGCTGTTTTTT
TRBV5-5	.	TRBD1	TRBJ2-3	CASSTQGAGTDTQYF	TGTGCCAGCAGCACACAGGGGGCGGGCACAGATACGCAGTATTTT
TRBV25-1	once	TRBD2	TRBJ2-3	CASSDLTSGGSTDTQYF	TGTGCCAGCAGTGACCTGACTAGCGGGGGTAGCACAGATACGCAGTATTTT
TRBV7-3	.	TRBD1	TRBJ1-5	CASSQRQGMNSNQPQHF	TGTGCCAGCAGCCAGAGACAGGGGATGAATAGCAATCAGCCCCAGCATTTT
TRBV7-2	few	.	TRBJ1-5	CASSQWGDQPQHF	TGTGCCAGCAGCCAATGGGGGGATCAGCCCCAGCATTTT
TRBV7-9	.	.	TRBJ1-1	CASRLDGRANTEAFF	TGTGCCAGCAGACTAGACGGGCGGGCGAACACTGAAGCTTTCTTT
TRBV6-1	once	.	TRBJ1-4	CASSESYLPLATNEKLFF	TGTGCCAGCAGTGAATCCTACCTTCCCCTCGCAACTAATGAAAAACTGTTTTTT
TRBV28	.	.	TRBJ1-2	CASSQPRSYGYTF	TGTGCCAGCAGTCAACCACGAAGCTATGGCTACACCTTC
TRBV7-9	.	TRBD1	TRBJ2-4	CASSLARGLKNIQYF	TGTGCCAGCAGCCTGGCCAGGGGGCTTAAAAACATTCAGTACTTC
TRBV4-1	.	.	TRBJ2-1	CASSQDQGTSQDEQFF	TGCGCCAGCAGCCAAGATCAGGGGACTTCCCAGGATGAGCAGTTCTTC
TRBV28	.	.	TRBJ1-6	CASWARAGTSPLHF	TGTGCCAGCTGGGCCCGGGCTGGGACTTCACCCCTCCACTTT
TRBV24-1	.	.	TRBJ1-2	CATSDSETAMTFYGYTF	TGTGCCACCAGTGATTCGGAGACAGCAATGACTTTCTATGGCTACACCTTC
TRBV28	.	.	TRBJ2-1	CASSLSTGLSYNEQFF	TGTGCCAGCAGTTTAAGTACAGGGCTCTCCTACAATGAGCAGTTCTTC
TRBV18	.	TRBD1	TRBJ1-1	CASSPRTGDLNTEAFF	TGTGCCAGCTCACCTAGGACAGGGGACCTGAACACTGAAGCTTTCTTT
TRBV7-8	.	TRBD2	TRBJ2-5	CASCFAGGGAGTQYF	TGTGCCAGCTGCTTCGCGGGGGGTGGGGCGGGGACCCAGTACTTC
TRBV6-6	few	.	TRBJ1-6	CASSYGDSNSPLHF	TGTGCCAGCAGTTATGGGGACTCCAATTCACCCCTCCACTTT
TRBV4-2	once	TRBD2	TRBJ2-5	CASSQDGLAGETQYF	TGTGCCAGCAGCCAAGATGGACTAGCGGGAGAGACCCAGTACTTC
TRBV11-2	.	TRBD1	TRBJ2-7	CASSSGTGSHEQYF	TGTGCCAGCAGCTCCGGGACAGGGTCCCACGAGCAGTACTTC
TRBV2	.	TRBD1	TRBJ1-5	CASSLTGTNQPQHF	TGTGCCAGCAGCTTGACAGGGACGAATCAGCCCCAGCATTTT
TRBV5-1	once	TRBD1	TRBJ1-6	CASSFRGTASSNSPLHF	TGCGCCAGCAGCTTCCGCGGGACAGCCTCGTCTAATTCACCCCTCCACTTT
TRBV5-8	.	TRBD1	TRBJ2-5	CASSLVFGTGVQETQYF	TGTGCCAGCAGCTTGGTCTTCGGGACAGGCGTACAAGAGACCCAGTACTTC